The 18 T cell receptor beta chains below come from one sample, sequenced in a study of cytotoxic CD8 clonotypes in ibrutinib-treated CLL. Sequencing was performed with immunoSEQ multiplex PCR; in TCRdb, only in-frame clones are kept and a portion is missing. The top ten hold about 45% of the sample, which has approximately 25,000 clones, approximately 71% seen once. This specimen was PBMCs, taken after 12 months of ibrutinib treatment. These receptors were obtained from a human donor with chronic lymphocytic leukemia.

V usage is TRBV5-1 and J usage is TRBJ2-5; 11 nucleotides match TRBD2. Losses at the gene ends were 4 bases for V and 5 bases for J; bases not matched to a gene: 1. The CDR3 runs 13 residues. Germline V CDR1 and CDR2: SGHRS, YFSETQ. As DNA, the CDR3 is TGCGCCAGCAGCCGGACTAGCGGGGAGACCCAGTACTTC. Translation gives CASSRTSGETQYF.

V is TRBV7-8 and J is TRBJ2-5; the D is unclear. CDR1 SGHVS and CDR2 FQNEAQ come from the germline V gene. V lost 4 bases and J 4 bases, leaving 7 bases between the germline ends. The CDR3 length is 12 residues. This CDR3 is CASSSHRETQYF. CDR3 sequence (DNA): TGTGCCAGCAGCTCCCACCGAGAGACCCAGTACTTC.

The genes are TRBV5-1 and TRBJ2-1; 9 positions agree with TRBD1. The CDR3 is made up of 16 amino acids. The germline V gene encodes CDR1 SGHRS and CDR2 YFSETQ. V lost 0 bases, J lost 4 bases, and 5 bases stayed unmatched. CDR3 loop: CASSLGPGQGYNEQFF. The CDR3, as DNA: TGCGCCAGCAGCTTGGGCCCGGGACAGGGTTACAATGAGCAGTTCTTC. The entire variable domain, with the rest obtained from reference TRBV5-1 and TRBJ2-1, is as follows: KAGVTQTPRYLIKTRGQQVTLSCSPISGHRSVSWYQQTPGQGLQFLFEYFSETQRNKGNFPGRFSGRQFSNSRSEMNVSTLELGDSALYLCASSLGPGQGYNEQFFGPGTRLTVL.

The rearrangement uses TRBV19 and TRBJ1-1; D remains unclear. The length of the CDR3 is 14 residues. Deletions cut 5 bases from V and 4 bases from J, with 14 bases between. Germline CDR1 LNHDA, CDR2 SQIVND (reference sequence). CDR3 nucleotide sequence: TGTGCCAGTAGTCCCACGGGAGGGAGCACTGAAGCTTTCTTT. It specifies CASSPTGGSTEAFF.

This chain links TRBV9 with TRBJ2-3, with 9 bases aligning to TRBD2. Trimming removed 1 base from V and 2 bases from J; junction bases left unmatched: 8. The CDR3 is made up of 17 amino acids. Per the germline V gene, CDR1 is SGDLS and CDR2 is YYNGEE. The CDR3 loop reads CASSVTLAGQPTDTQYF. In nucleotides, the CDR3 is TGTGCCAGCAGCGTAACCCTAGCGGGGCAACCCACAGATACGCAGTATTTT.

The chain has TRBV4-3 and TRBJ2-7; 10 bases fit TRBD1. Trimming took 4 bases from V and 2 from J; bases not matched to a gene: 2. The CDR3 is 14 amino acids. Germline CDR1 is LGHNA and CDR2 is YSLEER. The CDR3 DNA sequence: TGCGCCAGCAGCCTCGGACAGGGGGCCTACGAGCAGTACTTC. It encodes CASSLGQGAYEQYF.

The V gene is TRBV6-5, the J gene TRBJ2-3; 8 nucleotides match TRBD2. The CDR3 runs 12 residues. V trimming: 10 bases; J trimming: 9 bases; junction bases outside the gene matches: 9. Germline V gives CDR1 MNHEY, CDR2 SVGAGI. The CDR3 nucleotides are TGTGCCACGCGGGGGGCGGGAAGGACGCAGTATTTT. This codes for CATRGAGRTQYF.

This clone is medium-sized. The rearrangement links TRBV19 to TRBJ1-2; weak D call: TRBD1 (5 bases). V gave up 7 bases and J gave up 8 bases, with 29 bases separating them. Germline lookup yields CDR1 LNHDA and CDR2 SQIVND (reference sequence). The CDR3 contains 17 residues. The CDR3 nucleotides are TGTGCCAGTACCCCTACCTTCCCGGGACTCTTAACGGGAGGCTACACCTTC. The encoded protein is CASTPTFPGLLTGGYTF.

This clone has a handful of counts. The V and J genes are TRBV14 and TRBJ1-2; tentatively, D is TRBD1 (5 bases). There are 13 residues in the CDR3. Germline values: CDR1 SGHDN, CDR2 FVKESK. Trimming removed 7 bases from V and 4 bases from J, with 13 bases in between. The DNA of the CDR3 is TGTGCCAGCACCCAGGGCAGGAGCTATGGCTACACCTTC. As protein: CASTQGRSYGYTF.

The chain joins TRBV7-3 to TRBJ2-5; 11 nucleotides agree with TRBD2. V was pared by 2 bases and J by 5 bases, with 4 bases of the junction left unmatched. This CDR3 is 15 amino acids long. Per germline, CDR1 SGHTA and CDR2 FQGTGA. The CDR3 here is CASSLASGGFETQYF. CDR3 DNA sequence: TGTGCCAGCAGCTTAGCTAGCGGGGGGTTCGAGACCCAGTACTTC.

The chain is built from TRBV7-2 and TRBJ2-5; TRBD2 matches at 13 bases. The CDR3 extends over 16 amino acids. The V gene end was trimmed by 5 bases and the J gene end by 2 bases; junction bases not matched to a gene: 5. The germline V gene encodes CDR1 SGHTA and CDR2 FQGNSA. CDR3 in amino acids: CASSPGLAGQQETQYF. The CDR3 coding sequence is TGTGCCAGCAGCCCGGGACTAGCGGGGCAACAAGAGACCCAGTACTTC.

The chain has TRBV11-2 and TRBJ2-7, with 7 bases that match TRBD2. The germline V gene has CDR1 SGHAT and CDR2 FQNNGV. Trimming took 7 bases from V and 2 from J; bases not matched to a gene: 11. The CDR3 loop spans 15 amino acids. CDR3 loop: CASTRHTSVPYEQYF. CDR3 DNA: TGTGCCAGCACCCGTCACACTAGCGTCCCCTACGAGCAGTACTTC.

By frequency in the sample, this clone is medium-sized (0.01 to 0.1%). The J gene is TRBJ2-1, the V gene TRBV18; unclear D gene. The CDR3 extends over 13 amino acids. Trimming stripped 3 bases from V and 4 bases from J, with 7 bases between. Looked up from germline, CDR1 is KGHSH and CDR2 is LQKENI. The CDR3 sequence is CASSPTEYNEQFF. The CDR3 region has the DNA TGTGCCAGCTCACCGACGGAATACAATGAGCAGTTCTTC.

The chain uses TRBV7-9 and TRBJ2-3, with D perhaps given as TRBD1 or TRBD2 (5 bases each). The CDR3 consists of 14 residues. CDR1 is SEHNR, CDR2 FQNEAQ, per germline (reference sequence). Trimming left V 5 bases short and J 1 base short, with 10 bases between. The CDR3 spells CASSPRDGTDTQYF. The CDR3 DNA sequence: TGTGCCAGCAGCCCCCGGGACGGCACAGATACGCAGTATTTT.

The chain recombines TRBV30 with TRBJ2-3; 8 nucleotides line up with TRBD1. V dropped 0 bases and J dropped 3; count of bases not matched to a gene: 8. This CDR3 is built from 16 residues. CDR1 is GTSNPN and CDR2 is SVGIG in the germline V gene (reference sequence). The CDR3 sequence is CAWSVRLTGATDTQYF. The CDR3, as DNA: TGTGCCTGGAGTGTACGGTTGACAGGGGCAACAGATACGCAGTATTTT.

This chain uses TRBV2 with TRBJ1-2; D remains ambiguous. CDR1 is SNHLY and CDR2 is FYNNEI in the germline V gene. The V gene lost 7 bases and the J gene lost 4 bases, with 19 bases spanning the gap. This CDR3 is 15 amino acids long. This CDR3 is CASMREAHPGYGYTF. CDR3 DNA: TGTGCCAGCATGAGGGAGGCCCATCCTGGCTATGGCTACACCTTC.

In this sample, this clone turned up a few times. V gene TRBV5-1 combines with J gene TRBJ2-2; 9 bases match TRBD1. Germline CDR1 and CDR2: SGHRS and YFSETQ. Trimming removed 1 base from V and 1 base from J; junction bases left unmatched: 5. This CDR3 spans 17 amino acids. CDR3 sequence reads: CASSLKPGQGNTGELFF. CDR3 nucleotides: TGCGCCAGCAGCTTGAAACCGGGACAGGGGAACACCGGGGAGCTGTTTTTT.

The sample holds a few counts of this clone. The V call is TRBV11-2, the J call TRBJ1-2, with 11 bases lining up with TRBD1. V was clipped by 5 bases and J by 14 bases; unmatched bases: 10. CDR1 is SGHAT and CDR2 is FQNNGV in the germline V gene. CDR3 length: 13 residues. The CDR3 loop is CASSRLDRGHWTF. CDR3 nucleotide sequence: TGTGCCAGCAGCCGCCTGGACAGGGGGCATTGGACCTTC.